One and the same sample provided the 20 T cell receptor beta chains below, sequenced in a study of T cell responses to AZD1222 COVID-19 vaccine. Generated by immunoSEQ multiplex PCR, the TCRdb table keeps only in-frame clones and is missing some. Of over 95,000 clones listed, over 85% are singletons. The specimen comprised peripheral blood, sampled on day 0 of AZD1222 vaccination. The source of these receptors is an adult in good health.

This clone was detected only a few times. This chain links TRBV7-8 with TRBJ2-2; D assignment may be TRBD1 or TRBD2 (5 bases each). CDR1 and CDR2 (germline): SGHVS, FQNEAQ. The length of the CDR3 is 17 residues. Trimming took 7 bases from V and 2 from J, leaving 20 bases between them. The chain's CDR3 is CASIPPLRDRNTGELFF. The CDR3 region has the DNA TGTGCCAGCATCCCCCCATTGAGGGACCGAAACACCGGGGAGCTGTTTTTT. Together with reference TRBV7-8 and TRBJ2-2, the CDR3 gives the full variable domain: GAGVSQSPRYKVAKRGQDVALRCDPISGHVSLFWYQQALGQGPEFLTYFQNEAQLDKSGLPSDRFFAERPEGSVSTLKIQRTQQEDSAVYLCASIPPLRDRNTGELFFGEGSRLTVL.

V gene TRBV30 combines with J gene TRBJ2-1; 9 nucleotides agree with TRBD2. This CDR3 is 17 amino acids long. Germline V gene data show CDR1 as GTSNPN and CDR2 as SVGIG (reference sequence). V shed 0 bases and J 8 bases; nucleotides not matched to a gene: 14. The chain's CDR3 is CAWSVRTLIAGVDEQFF. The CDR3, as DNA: TGTGCCTGGAGTGTAAGAACGCTAATAGCGGGAGTCGATGAGCAGTTCTTC.

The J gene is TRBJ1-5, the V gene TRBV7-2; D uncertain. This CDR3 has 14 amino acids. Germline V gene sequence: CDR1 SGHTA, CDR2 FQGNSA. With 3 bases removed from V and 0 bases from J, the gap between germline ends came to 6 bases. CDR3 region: CASSLEYSNQPQHF. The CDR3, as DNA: TGTGCCAGCAGCTTGGAGTATAGCAATCAGCCCCAGCATTTT.

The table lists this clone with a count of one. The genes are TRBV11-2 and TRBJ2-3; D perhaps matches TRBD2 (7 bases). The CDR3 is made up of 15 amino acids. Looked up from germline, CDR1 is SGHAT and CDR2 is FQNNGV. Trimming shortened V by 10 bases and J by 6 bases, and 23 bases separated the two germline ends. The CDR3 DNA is TGTGCCACCTTCGGGTTTGCGGGGGCGGGGGATACGCAGTATTTT. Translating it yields CATFGFAGAGDTQYF.

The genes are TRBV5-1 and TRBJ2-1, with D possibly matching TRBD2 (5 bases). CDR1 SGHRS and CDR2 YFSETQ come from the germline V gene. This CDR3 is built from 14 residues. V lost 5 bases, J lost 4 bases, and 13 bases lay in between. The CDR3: CASSDRSGYNEQFF. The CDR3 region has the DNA TGCGCCAGCAGTGATCGATCGGGATACAATGAGCAGTTCTTC.

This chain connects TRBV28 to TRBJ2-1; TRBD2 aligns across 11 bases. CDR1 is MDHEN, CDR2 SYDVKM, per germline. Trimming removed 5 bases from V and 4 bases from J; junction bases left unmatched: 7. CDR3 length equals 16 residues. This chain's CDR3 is CASSGVLAGGYNEQFF. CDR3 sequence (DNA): TGTGCCAGCAGTGGGGTTTTAGCGGGAGGGTACAATGAGCAGTTCTTC.

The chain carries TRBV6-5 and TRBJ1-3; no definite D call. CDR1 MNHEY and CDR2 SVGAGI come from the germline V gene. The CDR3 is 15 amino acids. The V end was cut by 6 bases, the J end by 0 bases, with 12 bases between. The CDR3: CASSVHRSSGNTIYF. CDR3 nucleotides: TGTGCCAGCAGCGTACATCGGAGCTCTGGAAACACCATATATTTT.

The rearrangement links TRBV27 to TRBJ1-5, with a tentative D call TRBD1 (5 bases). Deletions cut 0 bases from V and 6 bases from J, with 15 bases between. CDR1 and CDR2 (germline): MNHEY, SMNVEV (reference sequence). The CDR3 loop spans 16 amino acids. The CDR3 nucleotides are TGTGCCAGCAGTTTATCTCATCCAGGGCTAAGTCAGCCCCAGCATTTT. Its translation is CASSLSHPGLSQPQHF.

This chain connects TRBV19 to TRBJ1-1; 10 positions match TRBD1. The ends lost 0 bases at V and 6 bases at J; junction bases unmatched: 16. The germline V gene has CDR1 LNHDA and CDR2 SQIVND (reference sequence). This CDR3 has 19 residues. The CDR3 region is CASSIDRGTGVIGGSEAFF. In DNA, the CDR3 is TGTGCCAGTAGTATAGACAGAGGGACAGGGGTCATAGGAGGATCTGAAGCTTTCTTT. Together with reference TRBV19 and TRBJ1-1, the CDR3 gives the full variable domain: DGGITQSPKYLFRKEGQNVTLSCEQNLNHDAMYWYRQDPGQGLRLIYYSQIVNDFQKGDIAEGYSVSREKKESFPLTVTSAQKNPTAFYLCASSIDRGTGVIGGSEAFFGQGTRLTVV.

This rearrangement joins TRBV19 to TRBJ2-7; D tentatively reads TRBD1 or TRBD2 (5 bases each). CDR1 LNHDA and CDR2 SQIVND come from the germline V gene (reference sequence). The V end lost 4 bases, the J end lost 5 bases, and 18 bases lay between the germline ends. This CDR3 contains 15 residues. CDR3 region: CASSTPGPLTNEQYF. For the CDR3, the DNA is TGTGCCAGTAGTACTCCGGGACCCCTCACCAACGAGCAGTACTTC.

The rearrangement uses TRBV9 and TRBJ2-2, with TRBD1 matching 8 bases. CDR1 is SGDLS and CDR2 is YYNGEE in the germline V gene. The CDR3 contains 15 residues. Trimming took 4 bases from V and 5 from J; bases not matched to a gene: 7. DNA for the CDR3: TGTGCCAGCAGCCCCAGGACAGGGTTGACCGGGGAGCTGTTTTTT. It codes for CASSPRTGLTGELFF.

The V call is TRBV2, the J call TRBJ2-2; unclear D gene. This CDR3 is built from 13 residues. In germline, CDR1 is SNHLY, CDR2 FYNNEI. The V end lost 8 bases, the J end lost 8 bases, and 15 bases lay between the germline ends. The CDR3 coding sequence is TGTGCCAGCTCCCAGATCAGGACGGGGGAGCTGTTTTTT. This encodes CASSQIRTGELFF.

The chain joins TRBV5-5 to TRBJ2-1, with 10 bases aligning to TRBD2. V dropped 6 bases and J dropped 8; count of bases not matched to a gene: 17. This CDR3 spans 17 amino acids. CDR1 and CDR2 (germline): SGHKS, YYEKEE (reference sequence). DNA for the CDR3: TGTGCCAGCACCCTGACCCCTGGACTAGCGGCCCGGGATGAGCAGTTCTTC. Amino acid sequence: CASTLTPGLAARDEQFF.

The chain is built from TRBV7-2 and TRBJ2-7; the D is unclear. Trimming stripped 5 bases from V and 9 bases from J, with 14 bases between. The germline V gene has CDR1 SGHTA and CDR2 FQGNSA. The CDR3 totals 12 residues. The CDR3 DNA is TGTGCCAGCAGCCCTCACAACTCAGTGCAGTACTTC. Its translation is CASSPHNSVQYF. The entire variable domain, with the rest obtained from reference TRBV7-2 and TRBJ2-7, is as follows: GAGVSQSPSNKVTEKGKDVELRCDPISGHTALYWYRQSLGQGLEFLIYFQGNSAPDKSGLPSDRFSAERTGGSVSTLTIQRTQQEDSAVYLCASSPHNSVQYFGPGTRLTVT.

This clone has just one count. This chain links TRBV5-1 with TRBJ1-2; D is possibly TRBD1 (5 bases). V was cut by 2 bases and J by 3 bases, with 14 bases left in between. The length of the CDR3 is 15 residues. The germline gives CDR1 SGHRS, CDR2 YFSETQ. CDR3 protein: CASSFEGPPDYGYTF. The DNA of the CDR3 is TGCGCCAGCAGCTTTGAGGGACCGCCGGACTATGGCTACACCTTC.

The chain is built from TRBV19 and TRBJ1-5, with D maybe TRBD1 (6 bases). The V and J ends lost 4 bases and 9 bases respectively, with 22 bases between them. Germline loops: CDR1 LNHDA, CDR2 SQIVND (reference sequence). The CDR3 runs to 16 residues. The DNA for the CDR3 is TGTGCCAGTAGTACACATAAAGGGGGGCGTCGTGGGCCCCAGCATTTT. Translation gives CASSTHKGGRRGPQHF.

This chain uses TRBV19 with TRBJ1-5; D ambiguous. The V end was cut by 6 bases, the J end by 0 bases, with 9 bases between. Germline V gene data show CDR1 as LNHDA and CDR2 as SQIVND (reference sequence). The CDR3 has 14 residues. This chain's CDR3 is CASSSADSNQPQHF. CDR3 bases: TGTGCCAGTAGCTCTGCGGATAGCAATCAGCCCCAGCATTTT.

The CDR3, as DNA: TGTGCCAGCAGCTTGGAGCTCGGGCCCGGATCTAGCACAGATACGCAGTATTTT. Translating it yields CASSLELGPGSSTDTQYF. The chain joins TRBV5-6 to TRBJ2-3; D is unclear. This CDR3 is built from 18 residues. Germline CDR1 SGHDT, CDR2 YYEEEE. Trimming shortened V by 0 bases and J by 0 bases, and 17 bases separated the two germline ends.

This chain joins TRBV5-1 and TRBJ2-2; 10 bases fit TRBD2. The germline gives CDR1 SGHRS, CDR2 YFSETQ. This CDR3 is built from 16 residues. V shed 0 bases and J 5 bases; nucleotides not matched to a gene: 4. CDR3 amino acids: CASSLDSGGITGELFF. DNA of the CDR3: TGCGCCAGCAGCTTGGATAGCGGGGGGATAACCGGGGAGCTGTTTTTT.

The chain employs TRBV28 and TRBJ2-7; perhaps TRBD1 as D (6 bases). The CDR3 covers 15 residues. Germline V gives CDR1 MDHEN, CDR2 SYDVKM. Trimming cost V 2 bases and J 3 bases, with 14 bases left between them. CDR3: CASSLRLVRGYEQYF. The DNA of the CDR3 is TGTGCCAGCAGTTTAAGGTTGGTCAGGGGCTACGAGCAGTACTTC.